This TCR beta chain derives from a study of blood T cell repertoires in COVID-19. With 8 bases clipped from V and 13 bases from J, the junction kept 6 bases outside the gene matches. The CDR3 is 12 amino acids. In germline, CDR1 is LGHDT, CDR2 YNNKEL (reference sequence). The data were produced by immunoSEQ multiplex PCR, yet TCRdb's version contains in-frame clones alone and is incomplete. The sample consists of over 200,000 clones, approximately 88% of them appearing once. The sequence was collected from a man aged 40-49 years with acute or convalescent COVID-19. V and J are TRBV3-1 (or the pseudogene TRBV3-2) and TRBJ2-1, with 12 bases that match TRBD2. The sample comprised peripheral blood. The CDR3 region is CASGWTSGIQFF. DNA for the CDR3: TGTGCCAGCGGGTGGACTAGCGGGATCCAGTTCTTC.